These 15 T cell receptor beta chains were all obtained from the same sample, sequenced in a study of T cell repertoires in cytomegalovirus infection. No antigen has been assigned to these receptors. One entry per CDR3 protein results from TCRdb running MiXCR on the reads. The sample has some 940,000 distinct CDR3 sequences, approximately 31% seen once. The sample in question was cultured CD8+ T cells from PBMCs, obtained from culture after CMV antigen stimulation. Every receptor here comes from a human donor in good health (CMV status not recorded). Some clones in this sample may be carry-over from other donors' samples.

This clonotype was recorded once. The V call is TRBV19, the J call TRBJ2-7; D unresolved. The V and J ends lost 5 bases and 0 bases respectively, with 11 bases between them. From germline, CDR1 is LNHDA and CDR2 SQIVND (reference sequence). The CDR3 is 14 amino acids. The CDR3 here is CASSLTASSYEQYF. CDR3 DNA sequence: TGTGCCAGTAGTCTTACGGCCAGCTCCTACGAGCAGTACTTC.

In its sample, this clonotype was seen once. This chain connects TRBV12-3 or TRBV12-4 to TRBJ1-1; 7 bases fit TRBD1. This CDR3 spans 13 amino acids. V lost 5 bases to trimming and J lost 7 bases; unmatched junction nucleotides: 7. The CDR3 protein is CASSPTGYGEAFF. In DNA form, the CDR3 reads TGTGCCAGCAGTCCGACAGGGTACGGTGAAGCTTTCTTT.

This clonotype has only a few counts. J is TRBJ2-6 and V is TRBV6-1; tentatively, D is TRBD2 (5 bases). V dropped 0 bases and J dropped 0 bases, with 27 bases sitting between them. CDR3 length: 23 residues. Germline V CDR1 and CDR2: MNHNS, SASEGT. CDR3 in amino acids: CASSEARQLALWKFASGANVLTF. CDR3 DNA sequence: TGTGCCAGCAGTGAAGCCAGGCAGCTAGCCCTCTGGAAGTTCGCCTCTGGGGCCAACGTCCTGACTTTC.

About this clonotype itself: This may be a read error: a much more frequent sequence differs by one nucleotide. The chain employs TRBV7-6 and TRBJ2-3, with TRBD2 matching 12 bases. The CDR3 covers 16 residues. CDR1 is SGHVS and CDR2 is FNYEAQ in the germline V gene. CDR3: CTSSKTSGGSTDTQYF. The CDR3, as DNA: TGTACCAGCAGCAAGACTAGCGGGGGAAGCACAGATACGCAGTATTTT.

The sample holds a few counts of this clonotype. V usage is TRBV6-2 or TRBV6-3 and J usage is TRBJ2-4; 7 nucleotides align to TRBD2. This CDR3 is 18 amino acids long. Losses at the gene ends were 2 bases for V and 0 bases for J; bases not matched to a gene: 10. Germline values: CDR1 MNHEY, CDR2 SVGEGT. The CDR3, as DNA: TGTGCCAGCAGTTACGGGGCCACCAGCGGGGTAGCCAAAAACATTCAGTACTTC. Translating gives CASSYGATSGVAKNIQYF.

This clonotype was recorded a few times. The V and J genes are TRBV28 and TRBJ1-5, with D hard to call. With 6 bases removed from V and 1 base from J, the gap between germline ends came to 10 bases. The V gene's germline CDR1 is MDHEN and CDR2 SYDVKM. CDR3 length: 14 amino acids. The CDR3 coding sequence is TGTGCCAGCAGCTACAGAATCAGCAATCAGCCCCAGCATTTT. Translation: CASSYRISNQPQHF.

This clonotype came up a few times. CDR3 nucleotide sequence: TGTGCCAGCACCTCCTGGGGGTGGGCCAATCAGCCCCAGCATTTT. It codes for CASTSWGWANQPQHF. The chain carries TRBV6-6 and TRBJ1-5; D might be TRBD1 (5 bases). V lost 7 bases, J lost 3 bases, and 16 bases lay in between. Germline CDR1 reads MNHNY; CDR2 reads SVGAGI (reference sequence). The length of the CDR3 is 15 residues.

V and J are TRBV6-2 or TRBV6-3 and TRBJ2-3; perhaps TRBD2 as D (5 bases). The CDR3 is made up of 16 amino acids. Trimming took 7 bases from V and 4 from J, leaving 21 bases between them. Looked up from germline, CDR1 is MNHEY and CDR2 is SVGEGT. The CDR3 nucleotides are TGTGCCAGCACTAGATTGGTCCGAGCGGTTTCAGATACGCAGTATTTT. It specifies CASTRLVRAVSDTQYF.

This clonotype showed up just a few times. Here the CDR3 reads CASSQEGGPRYTDTQYF. The CDR3 nucleotides read TGCGCCAGCAGCCAAGAAGGAGGACCAAGATACACAGATACGCAGTATTTT. This chain joins TRBV4-1 and TRBJ2-3, with a possible D match to TRBD2 (5 bases). Per the germline V gene, CDR1 is MGHRA and CDR2 is YSYEKL. The CDR3 has 17 residues. Trimming took 0 bases from V and 2 from J, leaving 15 bases between them.

This clonotype has a handful of counts. The chain uses TRBV6-5 and TRBJ2-1; D may match TRBD1 or TRBD2 (7 bases each). Germline V gene sequence: CDR1 MNHEY, CDR2 SVGAGI. The CDR3 sequence is 16 residues long. The V and J ends lost 4 bases and 5 bases respectively, with 18 bases between them. CDR3 sequence: CASSLVGGTEHNEQFF. The CDR3 DNA sequence: TGTGCCAGCAGTTTAGTGGGGGGGACAGAACACAATGAGCAGTTCTTC.

The gene calls are TRBV6-8 and TRBJ1-1; 7 bases fit TRBD1. From germline, CDR1 is MNHGY and CDR2 SAAAGT. CDR3 size: 14 residues. Germline trimming cut 2 bases from V and 2 bases from J; bases unmatched to any gene: 2. This CDR3 is CASSYDRVNTEAFF. CDR3 bases: TGTGCCAGCAGTTACGACAGGGTCAACACTGAAGCTTTCTTT.

This sequence joins TRBV11-2 and TRBJ2-7; TRBD2 matches at 11 bases. Trimming at V came to 5 bases and at J to 1 base, leaving 10 bases not matched to a gene. CDR1 is SGHAT and CDR2 is FQNNGV in the germline V gene. The CDR3 covers 17 residues. The CDR3 sequence: CASSTWTSGRPSYEQYF. The CDR3 bases are TGTGCCAGCAGCACCTGGACTAGCGGGCGTCCTTCCTACGAGCAGTACTTC.

The rearrangement joins TRBV6-1 to TRBJ2-5; D unclear. This CDR3 contains 16 residues. Germline-derived CDR1 and CDR2 are MNHNS and SASEGT. V dropped 0 bases and J dropped 2 bases, with 13 bases sitting between them. The CDR3 loop reads CASSEASWLRQETQYF. CDR3 bases: TGTGCCAGCAGTGAAGCGTCCTGGCTACGTCAAGAGACCCAGTACTTC.

The sample holds a few counts of this clonotype. The rearrangement links TRBV5-1 to TRBJ1-3, with D tentatively TRBD1 (5 bases). The CDR3 length is 16 residues. Between the trimmed V and J ends, which lost 4 bases and 0 bases, there was a span of 14 bases. Germline V gene sequence: CDR1 SGHRS, CDR2 YFSETQ. CDR3 nucleotide sequence: TGCGCCAGCAGCCCGAACAGGTTTAACTCTGGAAACACCATATATTTT. Translating it yields CASSPNRFNSGNTIYF.

The CDR3 DNA sequence: TGTGCCAGCACCATAAGACAGGGCGGTAGGTACGAGCAGTACTTC. It encodes CASTIRQGGRYEQYF. This chain uses TRBV12-3 or TRBV12-4 with TRBJ2-7; 7 positions match TRBD1. J gave up 4 bases and V 7 bases, and 13 bases lay outside the gene matches. The CDR3 consists of 15 residues.